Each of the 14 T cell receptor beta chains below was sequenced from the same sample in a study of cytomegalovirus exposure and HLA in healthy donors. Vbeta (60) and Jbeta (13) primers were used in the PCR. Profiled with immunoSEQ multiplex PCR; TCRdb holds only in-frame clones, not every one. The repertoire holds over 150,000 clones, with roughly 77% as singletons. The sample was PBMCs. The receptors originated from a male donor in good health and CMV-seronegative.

The CDR3 spells CASSYGTSWHVSQETQYF. DNA of the CDR3: TGCGCCAGCAGCTATGGGACTAGTTGGCATGTCTCTCAAGAGACCCAGTACTTC. The chain recombines TRBV5-1 with TRBJ2-5, with 8 bases that match TRBD2. The CDR3 loop spans 18 amino acids. Losses at the gene ends were 3 bases for V and 2 bases for J; bases not matched to a gene: 15. Per germline, CDR1 SGHRS and CDR2 YFSETQ.

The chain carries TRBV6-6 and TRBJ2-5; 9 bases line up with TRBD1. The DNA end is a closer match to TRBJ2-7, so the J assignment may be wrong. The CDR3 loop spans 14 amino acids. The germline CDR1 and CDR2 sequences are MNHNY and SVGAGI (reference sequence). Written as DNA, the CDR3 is TGTGCCAGCAGGAGGGGGACAGGGACCGACGAGCAGTACTTC. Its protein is CASRRGTGTDEQYF.

In DNA form, the CDR3 reads TGCGCCAGCAGCCAAGATCGCCCAGGGAATGGCTACACCTTC. Translated: CASSQDRPGNGYTF. The chain employs TRBV4-3 and TRBJ1-2; D is perhaps TRBD1 (5 bases). CDR3 length equals 14 residues. Germline-derived CDR1 and CDR2 are LGHNA and YSLEER. Trimming shortened V by 0 bases and J by 6 bases, and 11 bases separated the two germline ends.

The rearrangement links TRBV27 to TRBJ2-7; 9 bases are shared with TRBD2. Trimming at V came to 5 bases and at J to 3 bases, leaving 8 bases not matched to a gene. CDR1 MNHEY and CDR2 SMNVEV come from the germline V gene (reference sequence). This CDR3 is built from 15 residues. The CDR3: CASSGLTSGNYEQYF. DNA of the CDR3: TGTGCCAGCAGTGGATTGACTAGCGGAAACTACGAGCAGTACTTC.

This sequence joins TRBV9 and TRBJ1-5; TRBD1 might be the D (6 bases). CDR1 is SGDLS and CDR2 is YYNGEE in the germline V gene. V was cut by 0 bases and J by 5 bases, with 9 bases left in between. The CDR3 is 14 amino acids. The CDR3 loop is CASSVAGEHQPQHF. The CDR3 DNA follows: TGTGCCAGCAGCGTAGCAGGGGAACATCAGCCCCAGCATTTT.

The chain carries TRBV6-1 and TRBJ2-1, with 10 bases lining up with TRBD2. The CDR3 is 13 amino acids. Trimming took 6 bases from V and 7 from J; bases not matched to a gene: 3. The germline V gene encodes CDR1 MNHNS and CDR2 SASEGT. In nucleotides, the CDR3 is TGTGCCAGCAGAGCGGGGGGGTTGAATGAGCAGTTCTTC. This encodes CASRAGGLNEQFF.

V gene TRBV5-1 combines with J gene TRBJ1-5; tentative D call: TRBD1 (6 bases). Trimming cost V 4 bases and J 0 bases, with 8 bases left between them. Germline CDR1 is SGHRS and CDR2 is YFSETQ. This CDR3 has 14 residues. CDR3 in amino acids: CASSPQGSNQPQHF. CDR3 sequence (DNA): TGCGCCAGCAGCCCACAGGGTAGCAATCAGCCCCAGCATTTT. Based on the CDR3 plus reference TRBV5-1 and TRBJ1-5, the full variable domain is KAGVTQTPRYLIKTRGQQVTLSCSPISGHRSVSWYQQTPGQGLQFLFEYFSETQRNKGNFPGRFSGRQFSNSRSEMNVSTLELGDSALYLCASSPQGSNQPQHFGDGTRLSIL.

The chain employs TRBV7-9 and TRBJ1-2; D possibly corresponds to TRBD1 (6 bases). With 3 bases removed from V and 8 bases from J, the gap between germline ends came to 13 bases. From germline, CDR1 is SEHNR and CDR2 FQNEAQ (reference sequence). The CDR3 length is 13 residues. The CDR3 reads CASSFVQGSGYTF. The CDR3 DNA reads TGTGCCAGCAGCTTCGTTCAGGGGAGCGGCTACACCTTC.

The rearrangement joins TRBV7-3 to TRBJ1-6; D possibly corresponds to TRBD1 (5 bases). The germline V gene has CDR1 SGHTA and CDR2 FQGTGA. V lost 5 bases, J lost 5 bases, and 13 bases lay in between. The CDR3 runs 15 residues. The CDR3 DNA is TGTGCCAGCAGCCCAGGGCGGCGGAATAATTCACCCCTCCACTTT. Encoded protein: CASSPGRRNNSPLHF. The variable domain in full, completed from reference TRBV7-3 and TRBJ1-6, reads GAGVSQTPSNKVTEKGKYVELRCDPISGHTALYWYRQSLGQGPEFLIYFQGTGAADDSGLPNDRFFAVRPEGSVSTLKIQRTERGDSAVYLCASSPGRRNNSPLHFGNGTRLTVT.

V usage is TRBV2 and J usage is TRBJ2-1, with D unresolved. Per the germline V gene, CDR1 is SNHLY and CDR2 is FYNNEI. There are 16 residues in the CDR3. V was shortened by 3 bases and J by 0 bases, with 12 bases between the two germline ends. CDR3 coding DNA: TGTGCCAGCAGTGAGCAGGATCTCCGCTCCTACAATGAGCAGTTCTTC. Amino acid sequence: CASSEQDLRSYNEQFF. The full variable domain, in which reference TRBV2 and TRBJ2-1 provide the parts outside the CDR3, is EPEVTQTPSHQVTQMGQEVILRCVPISNHLYFYWYRQILGQKVEFLVSFYNNEISEKSEIFDDQFSVERPDGSNFTLKIRSTKLEDSAMYFCASSEQDLRSYNEQFFGPGTRLTVL.

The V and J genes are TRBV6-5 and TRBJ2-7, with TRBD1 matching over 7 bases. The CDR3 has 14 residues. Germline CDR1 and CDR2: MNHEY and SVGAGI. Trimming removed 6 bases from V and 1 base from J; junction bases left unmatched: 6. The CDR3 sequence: CASSPRQGSYEQYF. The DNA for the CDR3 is TGTGCCAGCAGCCCCAGACAGGGATCCTACGAGCAGTACTTC.

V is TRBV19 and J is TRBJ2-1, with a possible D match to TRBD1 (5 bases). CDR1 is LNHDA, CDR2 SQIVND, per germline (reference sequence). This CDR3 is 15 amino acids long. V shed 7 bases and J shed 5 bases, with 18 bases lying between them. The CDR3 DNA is TGTGCCAGTATGGTTCCTGGGGCAGAGAACAATGAGCAGTTCTTC. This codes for CASMVPGAENNEQFF.

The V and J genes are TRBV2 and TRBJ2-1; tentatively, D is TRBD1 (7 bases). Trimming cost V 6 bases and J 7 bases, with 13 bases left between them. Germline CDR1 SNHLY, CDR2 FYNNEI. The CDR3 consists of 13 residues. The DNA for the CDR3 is TGTGCCAGCAGCTATTCAGGGGGGAATGAGCAGTTCTTC. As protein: CASSYSGGNEQFF.

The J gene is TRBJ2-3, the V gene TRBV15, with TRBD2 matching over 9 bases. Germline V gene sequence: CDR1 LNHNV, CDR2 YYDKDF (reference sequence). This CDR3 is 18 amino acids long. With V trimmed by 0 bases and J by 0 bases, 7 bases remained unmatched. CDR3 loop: CATSRDRISGSSTDTQYF. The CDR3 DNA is TGTGCCACCAGCAGAGACAGGATTAGCGGGAGTAGCACAGATACGCAGTATTTT.